This T cell receptor beta chain came from a study of Graves' ophthalmopathy and Graves' hyperthyroidism. Amplifying from RNA transcripts, the study obtained TCR beta CDR3 regions. Investigators did first-round RT-PCR with HTBI primers, then second-round multiplex PCR. TCRdb processed the multiplex PCR reads anew with MiXCR; each CDR3 protein has one entry. Of roughly 610,000 distinct CDR3 sequences in the sample, 22% were seen once. The source of the PBMCs was 10 ml of fresh peripheral blood. A single count supports this clonotype. Trimming shortened V by 1 base and J by 2 bases, and 11 bases separated the two germline ends. CDR1 is SGHTA and CDR2 is FQGNSA in the germline V gene. CDR3 length: 15 amino acids.

V usage is TRBV7-2 and J usage is TRBJ1-1; D not resolved. The sequencing sample was made of peripheral blood. This TCR came from a young woman with stable Graves' hyperthyroidism. Some clones in this sample may be carry-over from other donors' samples. CDR3 sequence reads: CASSLGWGYNTEAFF. CDR3 bases: TGTGCCAGCAGCTTAGGATGGGGATACAACACTGAAGCTTTCTTT.